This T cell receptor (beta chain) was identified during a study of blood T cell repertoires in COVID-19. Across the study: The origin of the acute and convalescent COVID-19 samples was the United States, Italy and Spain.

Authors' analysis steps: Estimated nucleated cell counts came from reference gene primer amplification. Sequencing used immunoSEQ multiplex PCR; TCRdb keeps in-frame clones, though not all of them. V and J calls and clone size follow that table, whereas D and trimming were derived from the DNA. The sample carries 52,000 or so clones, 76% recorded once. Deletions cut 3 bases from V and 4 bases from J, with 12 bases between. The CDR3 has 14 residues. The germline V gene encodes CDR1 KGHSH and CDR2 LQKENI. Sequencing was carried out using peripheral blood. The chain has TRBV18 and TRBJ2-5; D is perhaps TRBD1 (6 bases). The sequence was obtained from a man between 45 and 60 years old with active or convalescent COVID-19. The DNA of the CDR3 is TGTGCCAGCTCACCCTCCGGGACAACAGAGACCCAGTACTTC. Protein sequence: CASSPSGTTETQYF.